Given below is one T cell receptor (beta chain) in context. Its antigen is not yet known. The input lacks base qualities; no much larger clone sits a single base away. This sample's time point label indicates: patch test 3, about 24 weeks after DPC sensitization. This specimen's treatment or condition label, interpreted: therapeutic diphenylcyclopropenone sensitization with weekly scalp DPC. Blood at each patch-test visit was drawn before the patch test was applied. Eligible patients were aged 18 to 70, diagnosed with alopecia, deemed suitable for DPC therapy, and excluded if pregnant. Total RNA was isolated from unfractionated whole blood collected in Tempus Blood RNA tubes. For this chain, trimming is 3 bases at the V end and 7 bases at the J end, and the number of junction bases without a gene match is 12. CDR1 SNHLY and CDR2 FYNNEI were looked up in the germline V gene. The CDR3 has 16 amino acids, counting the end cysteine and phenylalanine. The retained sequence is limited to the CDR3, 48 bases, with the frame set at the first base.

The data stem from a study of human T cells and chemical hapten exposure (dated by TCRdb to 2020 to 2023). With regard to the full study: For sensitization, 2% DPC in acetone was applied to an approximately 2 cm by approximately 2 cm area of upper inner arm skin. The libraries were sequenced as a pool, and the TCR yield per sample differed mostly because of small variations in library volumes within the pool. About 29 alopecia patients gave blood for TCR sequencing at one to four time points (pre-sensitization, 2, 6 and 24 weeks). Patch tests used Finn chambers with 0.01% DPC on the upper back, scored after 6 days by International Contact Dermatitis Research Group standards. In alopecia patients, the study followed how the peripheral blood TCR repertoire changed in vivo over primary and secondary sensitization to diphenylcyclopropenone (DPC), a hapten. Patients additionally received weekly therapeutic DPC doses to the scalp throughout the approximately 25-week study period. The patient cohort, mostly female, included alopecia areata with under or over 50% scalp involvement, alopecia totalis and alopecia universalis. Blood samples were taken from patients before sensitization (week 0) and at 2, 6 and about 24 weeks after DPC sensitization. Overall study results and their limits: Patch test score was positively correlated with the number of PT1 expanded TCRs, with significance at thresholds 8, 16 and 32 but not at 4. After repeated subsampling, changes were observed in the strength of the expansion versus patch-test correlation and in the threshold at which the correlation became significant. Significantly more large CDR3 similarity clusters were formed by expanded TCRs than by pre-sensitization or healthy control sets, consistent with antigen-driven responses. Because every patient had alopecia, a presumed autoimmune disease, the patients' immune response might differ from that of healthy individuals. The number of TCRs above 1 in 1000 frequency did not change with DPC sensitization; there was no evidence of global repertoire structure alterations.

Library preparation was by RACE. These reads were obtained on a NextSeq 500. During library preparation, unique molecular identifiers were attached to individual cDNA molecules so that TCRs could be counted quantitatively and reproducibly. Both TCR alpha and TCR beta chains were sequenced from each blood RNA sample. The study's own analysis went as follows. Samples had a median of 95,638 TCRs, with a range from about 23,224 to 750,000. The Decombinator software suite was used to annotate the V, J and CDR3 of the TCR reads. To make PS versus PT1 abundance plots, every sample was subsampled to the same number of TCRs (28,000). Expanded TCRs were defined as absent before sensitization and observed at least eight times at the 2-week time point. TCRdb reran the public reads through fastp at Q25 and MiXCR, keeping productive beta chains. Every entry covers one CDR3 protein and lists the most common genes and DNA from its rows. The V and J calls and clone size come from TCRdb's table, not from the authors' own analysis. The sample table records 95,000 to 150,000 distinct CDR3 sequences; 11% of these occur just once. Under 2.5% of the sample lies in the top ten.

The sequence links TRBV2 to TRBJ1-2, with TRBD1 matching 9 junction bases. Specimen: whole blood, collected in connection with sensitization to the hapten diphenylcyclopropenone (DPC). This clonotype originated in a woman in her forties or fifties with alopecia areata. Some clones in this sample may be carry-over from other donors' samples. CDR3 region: CASSEFLATGGSGYTF. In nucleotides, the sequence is TGTGCCAGCAGTGAGTTTCTGGCTACAGGGGGCTCTGGCTACACCTTC.